This T cell receptor beta chain came from a study of cytotoxic CD8 clonotypes in ibrutinib-treated CLL. Notes on this clone: Its antigen remains unknown.

Profiling relied on immunoSEQ multiplex PCR, and the TCRdb table lists in-frame clones only, not all of them. The sample shows 150,000 to 200,000 clones, 70% to 90% of them seen only once. Findings and limits, study-wide: The study found clonality rose at ibrutinib response, then fell toward baseline at progression. Clonality (at baseline) was higher than in age-matched healthy donors and tracked circulating CD8+ T-cell counts.

The source material was PBMCs, sampled at disease progression, from a patient treated with ibrutinib. The clonotype originates from a human donor with chronic lymphocytic leukemia.

Here the CDR3 reads CASRPGQSNQPQHF. In DNA, the CDR3 is TGTGCCAGCAGACCTGGACAGTCAAATCAGCCCCAGCATTTT. The chain has TRBV27 and TRBJ1-5; TRBD1 is a possible D gene (6 bases). The germline CDR1 and CDR2 sequences are MNHEY and SMNVEV (reference sequence). Trimming took off 6 bases at V and 4 bases at J, with 13 bases between the two ends. The CDR3 loop spans 14 amino acids.